This T cell receptor (beta chain) was recovered during a study of vaccination and CD4 T cells after COVID-19. The CDR3 loop spans 11 amino acids. Trimming stripped 6 bases from V and 6 bases from J, with 8 bases between. Sequenced with the Oncomine TCR Beta short-read assay was DNA taken from cultured CD4+ T cells. TCRdb re-called the PCR reads through MiXCR, storing one row per CDR3 protein. The sample consists of around 710 distinct CDR3 sequences, roughly 9.6% of them appearing once. Sample treatment: approximately 11-day PBMC culture with coronavirus spike peptide pools or control peptides (ViraFEST assay). During the years 2011-2018, before the COVID-19 pandemic, the unexposed donor's CD4+ T cells were collected. This clonotype qualifies as medium-sized (0.01 to 0.1%). As yet, its antigen is unknown.

Source material: CD4+ T cells from blood, cultured in vitro. The V gene is TRBV12-3 or TRBV12-4, the J gene TRBJ1-2, with D unclear. The clonotype comes from a human donor in good health. In nucleotides, the CDR3 is TGTGCCAGCAGCCAGCGTGATGGCTACACCTTC. It encodes CASSQRDGYTF.